The clone carrying this TCR beta chain was detected only a few times. Sample barcodes and UMIs were carried by the TCR alpha and TCR beta cDNA libraries that 5'RACE generated with constant-segment primers. Via MiXCR, TCRdb re-called the 5' RACE reads, giving one row per CDR3 protein. The table includes some 450,000 distinct CDR3 sequences, 15% to 20% detected once. This CDR3 spans 12 amino acids. Germline CDR1 MNHEY, CDR2 SVGEGT. Between the trimmed V and J ends, which lost 8 bases and 3 bases, there was a span of 11 bases. The record originates from a study of T-cell memory formation after mild COVID-19.

The sequenced sample was PBMCs or a T cell subset sorted from them (not recorded which). This clonotype was sampled from an adult woman who had mild COVID-19 (a few samples of this study predate the infection). Cell type and time point are not known. The chain carries TRBV6-2 or TRBV6-3 and TRBJ2-7; possible D gene TRBD1, 6 bases. The CDR3 spells CASGGQVYEQYF. The CDR3 DNA follows: TGTGCCAGCGGGGGACAAGTCTACGAGCAGTACTTC.